Following are 18 T cell receptor beta chains from one sample sequenced in a study of technical replicates of blood from several donors. Only in-frame clones appear in the TCRdb table, and some are missing; sequencing was by immunoSEQ multiplex PCR. The sample contains 70,000 to 80,000 clones, 92% of which appear only once. Sample: T cells isolated from PBMCs. These receptors were collected from a human donor in good health.

A few counts support this clone. The gene calls are TRBV10-3 and TRBJ1-1; D gene uncertain. V was clipped by 6 bases and J by 7 bases, with 9 bases between them. The germline gives CDR1 ENHRY, CDR2 SYGVKD. The CDR3 runs 11 residues. The CDR3 region is CAIRDRGEAFF. In DNA form, the CDR3 reads TGTGCCATCAGGGATAGAGGTGAAGCTTTCTTT.

The rearrangement links TRBV5-1 to TRBJ2-3; D perhaps matches TRBD2 (5 bases). Deletions cut 3 bases from V and 0 bases from J, with 17 bases between. CDR1 and CDR2 (germline): SGHRS, YFSETQ. CDR3 size: 17 residues. CDR3 loop: CASSSLASRPSTDTQYF. CDR3 in DNA: TGCGCCAGCAGCTCTCTAGCATCCCGACCTAGCACAGATACGCAGTATTTT.

The J gene is TRBJ2-7, the V gene TRBV19; D might be TRBD2 (6 bases). Germline loops: CDR1 LNHDA, CDR2 SQIVND (reference sequence). The CDR3 is made up of 13 amino acids. Trimming removed 5 bases at V and 4 bases at J, with 12 bases between. CDR3 DNA: TGTGCCAGTAGTGCGAAACGGGGGTACGAGCAGTACTTC. Protein: CASSAKRGYEQYF.

The chain is built from TRBV5-6 and TRBJ2-7; TRBD1 is a possible D gene (5 bases). The ends were cut back, 0 bases at V and 5 bases at J, with 15 bases in the middle. The CDR3 consists of 15 residues. Germline CDR1 SGHDT, CDR2 YYEEEE. The CDR3 coding sequence is TGTGCCAGCAGCTTGGCCCCAGGGCAGACCCACGAGCAGTACTTC. Protein sequence: CASSLAPGQTHEQYF.

This rearrangement joins TRBV7-2 to TRBJ1-1, with D maybe TRBD1 (6 bases). Per the germline V gene, CDR1 is SGHTA and CDR2 is FQGNSA. The CDR3 has 13 amino acids. V was pared by 2 bases and J by 3 bases, with 7 bases between. The CDR3 loop reads CASSLNRDTEAFF. As DNA, the CDR3 is TGTGCCAGCAGCTTAAACAGGGACACTGAAGCTTTCTTT.

This clone has a single count. J is TRBJ2-7 and V is TRBV29-1; D call uncertain. V lost 2 bases and J lost 5, with 10 bases in between. The CDR3 covers 12 residues. Per the germline V gene, CDR1 is SQVTM and CDR2 is ANQGSEA. CDR3 sequence reads: CSVELRVNEQYF. DNA of the CDR3: TGCAGCGTTGAACTCCGAGTGAACGAGCAGTACTTC.

The rearrangement links TRBV6-5 to TRBJ2-4; TRBD1 is a possible D gene (6 bases). The CDR3 loop spans 15 amino acids. Between the trimmed V and J ends, which lost 4 bases and 0 bases, there was a span of 10 bases. Germline CDR1 reads MNHEY; CDR2 reads SVGAGI. CDR3 DNA sequence: TGTGCCAGCAGTTCAAGACAGGTAGCCAAAAACATTCAGTACTTC. As protein: CASSSRQVAKNIQYF.

This chain links TRBV11-2 with TRBJ2-1, with TRBD2 matching 11 bases. CDR1 and CDR2 (germline): SGHAT, FQNNGV. Losses at the gene ends were 2 bases for V and 7 bases for J; bases not matched to a gene: 4. The CDR3 is 15 amino acids. The CDR3 sequence is CASSLLAGGVNEQFF. In DNA form, the CDR3 reads TGTGCCAGCAGCTTATTAGCGGGAGGGGTGAATGAGCAGTTCTTC.

In DNA form, the CDR3 reads TGTGCCACCAGCAGAGATCGGGTCCCAGACAGTTACTATGGCTACACCTTC. Amino acids: CATSRDRVPDSYYGYTF. The V and J genes are TRBV15 and TRBJ1-2; tentatively, D is TRBD1 (5 bases). Germline values: CDR1 LNHNV, CDR2 YYDKDF (reference sequence). Trimming removed 0 bases from V and 3 bases from J, with 17 bases in between. The CDR3 runs to 17 residues.

The CDR3 loop reads CASSGGDRDANTGELFF. Here the CDR3 DNA reads TGTGCCAGCTCAGGAGGGGACCGGGACGCGAACACCGGGGAGCTGTTTTTT. The chain links TRBV18 to TRBJ2-2; D may be TRBD2 (6 bases). This CDR3 contains 17 residues. V lost 5 bases to trimming and J lost 0 bases, with 16 bases between them. Germline lookup yields CDR1 KGHSH and CDR2 LQKENI.

The chain combines TRBV29-1 with TRBJ1-3; D unresolved. The V gene lost 6 bases and the J gene lost 0 bases, with 3 bases spanning the gap. CDR1 and CDR2 (germline): SQVTM, ANQGSEA. CDR3 length: 11 residues. The CDR3, as DNA: TGCAGCGTCCACTCTGGAAACACCATATATTTT. This sequence encodes CSVHSGNTIYF.

The chain is built from TRBV5-1 and TRBJ1-1, with D perhaps TRBD1 (5 bases). Per germline, CDR1 SGHRS and CDR2 YFSETQ. The CDR3 extends over 15 amino acids. With 4 bases removed from V and 3 bases from J, the gap between germline ends came to 16 bases. The CDR3 DNA reads as TGCGCCAGCAGCCCCAGGGTAGGGCTGGACACTGAAGCTTTCTTT. Translating gives CASSPRVGLDTEAFF.

The rearrangement joins TRBV2 to TRBJ1-1; 7 positions match TRBD1. This CDR3 is built from 17 residues. The ends lost 2 bases at V and 0 bases at J; junction bases unmatched: 9. CDR1 and CDR2 from the germline V gene are SNHLY and FYNNEI. The DNA for the CDR3 is TGTGCCAGCAGTGAACGACAGGGTATATCCTTGAACACTGAAGCTTTCTTT. Residues: CASSERQGISLNTEAFF.

The chain couples TRBV7-3 to TRBJ2-1; 11 bases fit TRBD2. This CDR3 is built from 13 residues. The V segment lost 5 bases and the J segment 11 bases; nucleotides outside the gene matches: 5. Germline CDR1 and CDR2: SGHTA and FQGTGA. As DNA, the CDR3 is TGTGCCAGCAGCGAGGGACTAGCGGCCAAGCAGTTCTTC. Translation gives CASSEGLAAKQFF.

The chain employs TRBV30 and TRBJ2-1, with 7 bases lining up with TRBD2. The CDR3 loop spans 16 amino acids. Germline loops: CDR1 GTSNPN, CDR2 SVGIG (reference sequence). Trimming took 5 bases from V and 6 from J; bases not matched to a gene: 16. The CDR3 loop reads CAWDQGTGTITNEQFF. Here the CDR3 DNA reads TGTGCCTGGGATCAGGGTACCGGGACTATCACCAATGAGCAGTTCTTC.

V and J are TRBV14 and TRBJ2-3; D is uncertain. The V gene lost 0 bases and the J gene lost 2 bases, with 15 bases spanning the gap. Germline V gives CDR1 SGHDN, CDR2 FVKESK. This CDR3 spans 17 amino acids. This chain's CDR3 is CASSQDQLASLTDTQYF. The DNA for the CDR3 is TGTGCCAGCAGCCAAGATCAATTGGCTAGTCTCACAGATACGCAGTATTTT.

The CDR3 protein is CASSSRQAEAFF. The CDR3 coding sequence is TGTGCCAGCAGTTCCCGACAGGCTGAAGCTTTCTTT. V is TRBV27 and J is TRBJ1-1; possibly TRBD1 for D (6 bases). Germline V CDR1 and CDR2: MNHEY, SMNVEV (reference sequence). The CDR3 sequence is 12 residues long. V was shortened by 4 bases and J by 6 bases, with 9 bases between the two germline ends.

The chain's CDR3 is CASSHSPGRIQETQYF. The CDR3 DNA follows: TGTGCCAGCAGCCATTCCCCCGGTAGAATACAAGAGACCCAGTACTTC. This rearrangement joins TRBV27 to TRBJ2-5; no definite D call. The CDR3 length is 16 residues. Germline CDR1 is MNHEY and CDR2 is SMNVEV (reference sequence). The V and J ends lost 6 bases and 2 bases respectively, with 19 bases between them.